These 28 T cell receptor beta chains share one sample of origin, sequenced in a study of tumor-infiltrating lymphocytes in localized non-small cell lung cancer. Repertoires were generated with immunoSEQ multiplex PCR, while TCRdb's copy carries only in-frame clones and drops some. The data contain about 14,000 clones, more than 80% of them singletons. Source material: lung tumor tissue. The receptors were gathered from a human donor with non-small cell lung cancer.

The V gene is TRBV7-2, the J gene TRBJ2-3; TRBD2 matches 7 bases. Germline CDR1 is SGHTA and CDR2 is FQGNSA. J gave up 5 bases and V 4 bases, and 9 bases lay outside the gene matches. This CDR3 is 15 amino acids long. The CDR3 DNA reads as TGTGCCAGCAGCTCTACCGGGAGGATCGAAGATACGCAGTATTTT. Protein product: CASSSTGRIEDTQYF.

The V call is TRBV5-1, the J call TRBJ1-5; D gene unclear. V was trimmed by 7 bases and J by 4 bases, leaving 18 bases between them. This CDR3 has 15 residues. Germline CDR1 and CDR2: SGHRS and YFSETQ. The chain's CDR3 is CASGPDGGMNQPQHF. CDR3 coding DNA: TGCGCCAGCGGACCTGACGGAGGGATGAATCAGCCCCAGCATTTT.

V is TRBV29-1 and J is TRBJ2-2; 8 bases match TRBD2. V gave up 7 bases and J gave up 6 bases; unmatched junction bases: 10. The CDR3 is 14 residues long. The germline CDR1 and CDR2 sequences are SQVTM and ANQGSEA. The CDR3 loop reads CSASSGSNSGELFF. CDR3 nucleotides: TGCAGCGCCTCAAGCGGGAGCAATTCCGGGGAGCTGTTTTTT.

J is TRBJ2-2 and V is TRBV5-1; tentative D call: TRBD2 (5 bases). The germline V gene encodes CDR1 SGHRS and CDR2 YFSETQ. This CDR3 has 15 residues. V lost 5 bases and J lost 1, with 12 bases in between. CDR3 bases: TGCGCCAGCAGTGTTGAGGGAGTGAACACCGGGGAGCTGTTTTTT. It codes for CASSVEGVNTGELFF. Drawing the rest from reference TRBV5-1 and TRBJ2-2, the complete variable domain is KAGVTQTPRYLIKTRGQQVTLSCSPISGHRSVSWYQQTPGQGLQFLFEYFSETQRNKGNFPGRFSGRQFSNSRSEMNVSTLELGDSALYLCASSVEGVNTGELFFGEGSRLTVL.

The chain combines TRBV4-2 with TRBJ2-1, with TRBD2 matching 11 bases. The CDR3 extends over 18 amino acids. V shed 2 bases, J shed 5 bases, and the junction held 11 bases outside the gene matches. CDR1 LGHNA and CDR2 YNFKEQ come from the germline V gene. CDR3 DNA sequence: TGTGCCAGCAGCCAATATCGATTCACTAGCGGGAGCGACAATGAGCAGTTCTTC. It translates to CASSQYRFTSGSDNEQFF.

CDR3 DNA sequence: TGTGCCAGCAGCTCGCTACGAACAGGGAGCGAGCAGTACTTC. It is translated as CASSSLRTGSEQYF. The rearrangement links TRBV7-2 to TRBJ2-7; weak D call: TRBD1 (6 bases). V was shortened by 4 bases and J by 6 bases, with 16 bases between the two germline ends. The germline CDR1 and CDR2 sequences are SGHTA and FQGNSA. The CDR3 sequence is 14 residues long.

This chain joins TRBV6-4 and TRBJ2-3; D is unclear. Trimming cost V 3 bases and J 3 bases, with 10 bases left between them. CDR3 size: 14 residues. Germline V gene lookup returns CDR1 MRHNA and CDR2 SNTAGT. CDR3 sequence (DNA): TGTGCCAGCAGTGAAGTGGTCGGGACAGATACGCAGTATTTT. Translated, it gives CASSEVVGTDTQYF.

This chain links TRBV10-3 with TRBJ2-1, with 8 bases lining up with TRBD2. The CDR3 is 14 amino acids. The germline V gene encodes CDR1 ENHRY and CDR2 SYGVKD. With 6 bases clipped from V and 8 bases from J, the junction kept 9 bases outside the gene matches. The CDR3 DNA follows: TGTGCCATCAGCAGACTAGCGTCTGGTGATGAGCAGTTCTTC. As protein: CAISRLASGDEQFF.

The chain employs TRBV30 and TRBJ1-2; 9 bases match TRBD1. The CDR3 loop spans 14 amino acids. Germline V CDR1 and CDR2: GTSNPN, SVGIG (reference sequence). Trimming took 2 bases from V and 7 from J; bases not matched to a gene: 8. For the CDR3, the DNA is TGTGCCTGGAGTTGGGGACAGGGACGCTTTGGCTACACCTTC. Translated: CAWSWGQGRFGYTF. The whole variable domain, filled in from reference TRBV30 and TRBJ1-2, reads SQTIHQWPATLVQPVGSPLSLECTVEGTSNPNLYWYRQAAGRGLQLLFYSVGIGQISSEVPQNLSASRPQDRQFILSSKKLLLSDSGFYLCAWSWGQGRFGYTFGSGTRLTVV.

This clone was counted between two and nine times. In DNA, the CDR3 is TGTGCCAGCAGTTTGGCGCAGGGGGCGAACGAGCAGTACTTC. It encodes CASSLAQGANEQYF. The chain is built from TRBV28 and TRBJ2-7, with 8 bases that match TRBD1. From germline, CDR1 is MDHEN and CDR2 SYDVKM. The CDR3 is made up of 14 amino acids. The V segment lost 3 bases and the J segment 5 bases; nucleotides outside the gene matches: 6. The whole variable domain, filled in from reference TRBV28 and TRBJ2-7, reads DVKVTQSSRYLVKRTGEKVFLECVQDMDHENMFWYRQDPGLGLRLIYFSYDVKMKEKGDIPEGYSVSREKKERFSLILESASTNQTSMYLCASSLAQGANEQYFGPGTRLTVT.

V usage is TRBV2 and J usage is TRBJ2-5; a weak D match, TRBD1 (5 bases). V was pared by 7 bases and J by 1 base, with 16 bases between. The CDR3 has 15 amino acids. Germline CDR1 reads SNHLY; CDR2 reads FYNNEI. In DNA form, the CDR3 reads TGTGCCAGCACCATAATCCCGACAGTCCAAGAGACCCAGTACTTC. Its translation: CASTIIPTVQETQYF.

The chain carries TRBV2 and TRBJ2-5; no reliable D call. From germline, CDR1 is SNHLY and CDR2 FYNNEI. CDR3 length: 12 residues. V dropped 5 bases and J dropped 4 bases, with 8 bases sitting between them. The CDR3, as DNA: TGTGCCAGCAGTTACAGCCCAGAGACCCAGTACTTC. Protein product: CASSYSPETQYF.

This chain connects TRBV2 to TRBJ2-6; 10 bases align to TRBD1. Germline trimming cut 2 bases from V and 6 bases from J; bases unmatched to any gene: 10. The CDR3 has 18 residues. Germline V CDR1 and CDR2: SNHLY, FYNNEI. The CDR3 is CASSEHPGQGRMANVLTF. The DNA for the CDR3 is TGTGCCAGCAGTGAACATCCGGGACAGGGGAGAATGGCCAACGTCCTGACTTTC.

This clone has a handful of counts. The V gene is TRBV4-3, the J gene TRBJ2-1, with 10 nucleotides matching TRBD2. V lost 0 bases to trimming and J lost 7 bases; unmatched junction nucleotides: 9. This CDR3 is 17 amino acids long. Germline V gene data show CDR1 as LGHNA and CDR2 as YSLEER. For the CDR3, the DNA is TGCGCCAGCAGCCAAGATGCCAGCGGGAGGGCCCGTAATGAGCAGTTCTTC. Translated: CASSQDASGRARNEQFF.

CDR3 nucleotide sequence: TGTGCCAGCAGCGCCGCAGGGGATTGGTCTCAGCCCCAGCATTTT. Translated, it gives CASSAAGDWSQPQHF. The V and J genes are TRBV7-8 and TRBJ1-5; D is possibly TRBD1 (6 bases). Trimming left V 5 bases short and J 6 bases short, with 17 bases between. CDR3 length: 15 residues. CDR1 is SGHVS and CDR2 is FQNEAQ in the germline V gene. Looking up the rest from reference TRBV7-8 and TRBJ1-5 gives the full variable domain: GAGVSQSPRYKVAKRGQDVALRCDPISGHVSLFWYQQALGQGPEFLTYFQNEAQLDKSGLPSDRFFAERPEGSVSTLKIQRTQQEDSAVYLCASSAAGDWSQPQHFGDGTRLSIL.

V and J are TRBV18 and TRBJ2-3, with D hard to call. The germline V gene encodes CDR1 KGHSH and CDR2 LQKENI. The CDR3 is made up of 13 amino acids. The germline V and J ends were trimmed by 2 bases and 4 bases, with 7 bases remaining between them. The CDR3 region is CASSPSSPDTQYF. In DNA form, the CDR3 reads TGTGCCAGCTCACCAAGTTCGCCAGATACGCAGTATTTT.

A single count supports this clone. The J gene is TRBJ2-2, the V gene TRBV18, with 7 bases matching TRBD1. This CDR3 comprises 15 residues. Per germline, CDR1 KGHSH and CDR2 LQKENI. J lost 1 base, V lost 6 bases, and 5 bases had no gene match. The DNA of the CDR3 is TGTGCCAGCTCCCCCAGGACAGGGAACACCGGGGAGCTGTTTTTT. Translating it yields CASSPRTGNTGELFF.

The genes are TRBV2 and TRBJ2-3, with TRBD2 matching 9 bases. The germline V gene has CDR1 SNHLY and CDR2 FYNNEI. After removal of 5 bases from V and 3 bases from J, the junction contained 12 bases not matched to a gene. This CDR3 spans 17 amino acids. For the CDR3, the DNA is TGTGCCAGCAGTTTTAGCGGGAGAGATCTTGGAACAGATACGCAGTATTTT. It translates to CASSFSGRDLGTDTQYF.

This chain joins TRBV7-9 and TRBJ2-7, with TRBD1 matching over 9 bases. V lost 6 bases to trimming and J lost 6 bases; unmatched junction nucleotides: 9. Germline CDR1 SEHNR, CDR2 FQNEAQ (reference sequence). The CDR3 totals 14 residues. This chain's CDR3 is CASSSRDRVGEQYF. The CDR3 DNA reads TGTGCCAGCAGTTCCCGGGACAGGGTGGGCGAGCAGTACTTC.

The chain employs TRBV7-8 and TRBJ1-3; D possibly corresponds to TRBD1 (5 bases). The V end was cut by 1 base, the J end by 4 bases, with 14 bases between. Germline assignment: CDR1 SGHVS and CDR2 FQNEAQ. The CDR3 spans 16 residues. The CDR3 DNA sequence: TGTGCCAGCAGCTTAGTGGGGGGGAACAGGGGAAACACCATATATTTT. Protein sequence: CASSLVGGNRGNTIYF.

This clone has only a few counts. This sequence joins TRBV9 and TRBJ2-3, with TRBD2 matching 10 bases. The CDR3 sequence is 16 residues long. CDR1 is SGDLS and CDR2 is YYNGEE in the germline V gene. Trimming at V came to 4 bases and at J to 4 bases, leaving 9 bases not matched to a gene. This CDR3 reads CASSPYQREGSDTQYF. CDR3 sequence (DNA): TGTGCCAGCAGCCCCTATCAGCGGGAGGGGTCAGATACGCAGTATTTT.

This clone was observed a handful of times. The rearrangement links TRBV7-2 to TRBJ2-7, with 12 positions matching TRBD1. V lost 5 bases, J lost 6 bases, and 2 bases stayed unmatched. The CDR3 totals 13 residues. Germline V gives CDR1 SGHTA, CDR2 FQGNSA. The CDR3 protein is CASSRDRGREQYF. Here the CDR3 DNA reads TGTGCCAGCAGCCGGGACAGGGGGCGCGAGCAGTACTTC.

The chain employs TRBV7-9 and TRBJ1-6; the D is unclear. Trimming took off 8 bases at V and 8 bases at J, with 10 bases between the two ends. CDR1 and CDR2 (germline): SEHNR, FQNEAQ (reference sequence). The CDR3 loop spans 12 amino acids. CDR3 in DNA: TGTGCCAGCGGATACGAGGATTCACCCCTCCACTTT. Translated: CASGYEDSPLHF.

This clone is judged medium-sized. The chain combines TRBV9 with TRBJ2-2; perhaps TRBD1 as D (6 bases). This CDR3 has 15 amino acids. Germline V gives CDR1 SGDLS, CDR2 YYNGEE. Trimming took 0 bases from V and 6 from J, leaving 12 bases between them. CDR3 sequence reads: CASSVGQVNSGELFF. The CDR3 DNA follows: TGTGCCAGCAGCGTAGGACAGGTGAATTCCGGGGAGCTGTTTTTT.

The chain is built from TRBV6-5 and TRBJ1-5; 8 nucleotides line up with TRBD1. Germline CDR1 and CDR2: MNHEY and SVGAGI. J gave up 3 bases and V 6 bases, and 7 bases lay outside the gene matches. CDR3 length equals 15 residues. CDR3 in DNA: TGTGCCAGCAGAAAGACAGGGGTCGACAATCAGCCCCAGCATTTT. Translated: CASRKTGVDNQPQHF.

This clone was counted a single time. J is TRBJ2-2 and V is TRBV7-2; 7 bases agree with TRBD2. CDR3 length equals 14 residues. Unmatched junction bases numbered 0, after V lost 0 bases and J lost 5 bases. CDR1 and CDR2 from the germline V gene are SGHTA and FQGNSA. The CDR3 nucleotides are TGTGCCAGCAGCTTAGCTAGCGGGACCGGGGAGCTGTTTTTT. Translating it yields CASSLASGTGELFF.

As to this clone: At one end the junction does not follow the germline gene, possibly because of a read error. The V gene is TRBV19, the J gene TRBJ1-3; the match to TRBD1 covers 7 bases. Germline CDR1 and CDR2: LNHDA and SQIVND (reference sequence). This CDR3 contains 15 residues. In DNA form, the CDR3 reads TGTGCCAGTAGTCCTGGACAGGCCTCTAGAAACACCATATATTTT. It is translated as CASSPGQASRNTIYF.

The V and J genes are TRBV6-6 and TRBJ1-5; 7 bases agree with TRBD1. CDR3 length: 13 amino acids. Trimming cost V 5 bases and J 7 bases; bases outside gene matches: 5. The germline V gene has CDR1 MNHNY and CDR2 SVGAGI (reference sequence). As DNA, the CDR3 is TGTGCCAGCAGTCAGGGGGAAGACCAGCCCCAGCATTTT. Translated, it gives CASSQGEDQPQHF.